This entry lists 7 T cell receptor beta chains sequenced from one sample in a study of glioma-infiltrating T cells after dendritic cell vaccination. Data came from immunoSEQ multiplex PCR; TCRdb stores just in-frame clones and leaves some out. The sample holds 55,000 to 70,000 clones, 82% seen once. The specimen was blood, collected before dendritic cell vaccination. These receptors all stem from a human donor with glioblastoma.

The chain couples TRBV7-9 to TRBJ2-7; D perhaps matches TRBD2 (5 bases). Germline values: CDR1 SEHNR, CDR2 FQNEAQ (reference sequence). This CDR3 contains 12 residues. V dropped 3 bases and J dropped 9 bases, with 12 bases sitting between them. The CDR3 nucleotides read TGTGCCAGCAGCTTGGTAGAGGGCCTGCAGTACTTC. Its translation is CASSLVEGLQYF. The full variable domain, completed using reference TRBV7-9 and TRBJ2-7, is DTGVSQNPRHKITKRGQNVTFRCDPISEHNRLYWYRQTLGQGPEFLTYFQNEAQLEKSRLLSDRFSAERPKGSFSTLEIQRTEQGDSAMYLCASSLVEGLQYFGPGTRLTVT.

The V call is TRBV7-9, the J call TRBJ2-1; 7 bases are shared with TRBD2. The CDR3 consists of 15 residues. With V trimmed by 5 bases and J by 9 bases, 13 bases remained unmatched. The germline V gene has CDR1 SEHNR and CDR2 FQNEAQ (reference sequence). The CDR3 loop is CASSPIVSGIFEQFF. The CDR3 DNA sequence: TGTGCCAGCAGCCCTATCGTAAGCGGGATCTTTGAGCAGTTCTTC.

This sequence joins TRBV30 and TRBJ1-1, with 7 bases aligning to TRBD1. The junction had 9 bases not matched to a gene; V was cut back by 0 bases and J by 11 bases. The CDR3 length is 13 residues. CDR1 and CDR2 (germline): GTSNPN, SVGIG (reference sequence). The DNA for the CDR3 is TGTGCCTGGAGTGTCCAGGGGGTGGCAGGGGCTTTCTTT. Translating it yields CAWSVQGVAGAFF.

CDR3 region: CASSFIGDTEAFF. In DNA, the CDR3 is TGTGCCAGCAGCTTCATAGGGGACACTGAAGCTTTCTTT. This chain links TRBV28 with TRBJ1-1, with D possibly matching TRBD1 (5 bases). Germline lookup yields CDR1 MDHEN and CDR2 SYDVKM. The CDR3 length is 13 residues. V was shortened by 6 bases and J by 3 bases, with 11 bases between the two germline ends.

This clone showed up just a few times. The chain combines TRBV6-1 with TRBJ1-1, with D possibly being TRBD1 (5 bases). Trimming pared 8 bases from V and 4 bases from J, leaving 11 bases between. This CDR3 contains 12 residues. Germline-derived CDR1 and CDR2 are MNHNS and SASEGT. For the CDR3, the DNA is TGTGCCAGCCGGGGGGGGAGCACTGAAGCTTTCTTT. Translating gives CASRGGSTEAFF.

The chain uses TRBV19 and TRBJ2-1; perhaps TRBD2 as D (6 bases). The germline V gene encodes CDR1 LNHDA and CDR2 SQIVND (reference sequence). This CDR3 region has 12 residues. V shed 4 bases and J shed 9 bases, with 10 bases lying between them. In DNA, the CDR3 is TGTGCCAGTAGTACAACTAGCTTTGAGCAGTTCTTC. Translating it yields CASSTTSFEQFF.

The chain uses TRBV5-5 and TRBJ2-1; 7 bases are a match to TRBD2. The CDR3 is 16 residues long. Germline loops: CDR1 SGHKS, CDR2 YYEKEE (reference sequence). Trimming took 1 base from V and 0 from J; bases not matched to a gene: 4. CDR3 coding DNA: TGTGCCAGCAGCTTGCGGCGGGGGAGCTCCTACAATGAGCAGTTCTTC. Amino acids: CASSLRRGSSYNEQFF.